This is a list of T cell receptor beta chains from one sample in a study of T cells in Graves' hyperthyroidism and ophthalmopathy. TCRdb reprocessed the multiplex PCR reads with MiXCR, giving one entry per CDR3 protein. This table has approximately 620,000 distinct CDR3 sequences, 14% appearing once. Input material: blood. The receptors were sampled from a woman in her twenties or thirties with Graves' hyperthyroidism that later progressed to Graves' ophthalmopathy. Both conserved end residues are part of each CDR3. A D gene is named only where the DNA matches it firmly. Clone size is given for some rows only: seen once, a few or many times, or a class if the clone is expanded.

cdr3_aa: CASSARRLDNEQFF
cdr3_nt: TGTGCCAGCAGCGCCCGCAGGCTTGACAATGAGCAGTTCTTC
d_call: .
j_call: TRBJ2-1
clone_size: many
v_call: TRBV9

cdr3_aa: CASSYSWDSPYNEQFF
cdr3_nt: TGTGCCAGCAGTTACTCTTGGGACTCCCCCTACAATGAGCAGTTCTTC
d_call: .
j_call: TRBJ2-1
clone_size: .
v_call: TRBV6-6

cdr3_aa: CSAVLGGSYGYTF
cdr3_nt: TGCAGTGCTGTGCTGGGGGGCAGTTATGGCTACACCTTC
d_call: .
j_call: TRBJ1-2
clone_size: few
v_call: TRBV20-1

cdr3_aa: CASSIEEGTPQHF
cdr3_nt: TGTGCCAGTAGTATAGAGGAGGGTACGCCCCAGCATTTT
d_call: .
j_call: TRBJ1-5
clone_size: .
v_call: TRBV19

cdr3_aa: CASSYRSNQPQHF
cdr3_nt: TGTGCCAGCAGTTACCGTAGCAATCAGCCCCAGCATTTT
d_call: .
j_call: TRBJ1-5
clone_size: many
v_call: TRBV6-2/TRBV6-3

cdr3_aa: CASSMGGGGLSYNEQFF
cdr3_nt: TGCGCCAGCAGCATGGGGGGTGGCGGTCTATCCTACAATGAGCAGTTCTTC
d_call: .
j_call: TRBJ2-1
clone_size: many
v_call: TRBV5-1

cdr3_aa: CAWRTGRAAAEEQFF
cdr3_nt: TGTGCCTGGAGGACCGGGAGGGCAGCAGCTGAGGAGCAGTTCTTC
d_call: TRBD2
j_call: TRBJ2-1
clone_size: many
v_call: TRBV30

cdr3_aa: CASSLVSVNYGYTF
cdr3_nt: TGTGCCAGCAGCTTAGTTTCCGTTAACTATGGCTACACCTTC
d_call: .
j_call: TRBJ1-2
clone_size: .
v_call: TRBV7-2

cdr3_aa: CASSSGTVSYEQHF
cdr3_nt: TGTGCCAGCAGCTCCGGGACAGTTTCCTACGAGCAGCACTTC
d_call: TRBD1
j_call: TRBJ2-7
clone_size: .
v_call: TRBV7-9

cdr3_aa: CASSQGRVRTEAFF
cdr3_nt: TGTGCCAGCAGCCAAGGCAGGGTGAGGACTGAAGCTTTCTTT
d_call: .
j_call: TRBJ1-1
clone_size: many
v_call: TRBV3-1

cdr3_aa: CASSAQAGAGEQYF
cdr3_nt: TGTGCCAGCAGCGCCCAAGCGGGGGCTGGGGAGCAGTACTTC
d_call: TRBD2
j_call: TRBJ2-7
clone_size: .
v_call: TRBV11-3

cdr3_aa: CSAGRDSQGTYGYTF
cdr3_nt: TGCAGTGCTGGCCGGGACAGCCAAGGGACTTATGGCTACACCTTC
d_call: TRBD1
j_call: TRBJ1-2
clone_size: many
v_call: TRBV20-1

cdr3_aa: CASSISRQSYNEQFF
cdr3_nt: TGTGCCAGTAGTATTTCGCGGCAGTCCTACAATGAGCAGTTCTTC
d_call: .
j_call: TRBJ2-1
clone_size: few
v_call: TRBV19

cdr3_aa: CASSLGANVAFF
cdr3_nt: TGTGCCAGCAGCTTAGGGGCGAACGTAGCTTTCTTT
d_call: .
j_call: TRBJ1-1
clone_size: many
v_call: TRBV7-9

cdr3_aa: CASSPGGVVETQYF
cdr3_nt: TGTGCCAGCAGCCCTGGAGGGGTGGTGGAGACCCAGTACTTC
d_call: .
j_call: TRBJ2-5
clone_size: many
v_call: TRBV13

cdr3_aa: CASNTPRGNGYTF
cdr3_nt: TGTGCCAGTAACACCCCCCGGGGGAATGGCTACACCTTC
d_call: .
j_call: TRBJ1-2
clone_size: .
v_call: TRBV19

cdr3_aa: CAISEDSLAPIIQYF
cdr3_nt: TGTGCCATCAGTGAGGACAGCCTAGCCCCGATTATTCAGTACTTC
d_call: .
j_call: TRBJ2-4
clone_size: once
v_call: TRBV10-3

cdr3_aa: CASSQLAGGSNEQYF
cdr3_nt: TGTGCCAGCAGCCAATTAGCGGGAGGTAGTAACGAGCAGTACTTC
d_call: TRBD2
j_call: TRBJ2-7
clone_size: few
v_call: TRBV7-3

cdr3_aa: CASSLDRGRNTEAFF
cdr3_nt: TGTGCCAGCAGTTTAGACAGGGGGCGAAACACTGAAGCTTTCTTT
d_call: TRBD1
j_call: TRBJ1-1
clone_size: once
v_call: TRBV28

cdr3_aa: CASSVEGGLGETQYF
cdr3_nt: TGTGCCAGCAGCGTAGAAGGCGGGTTAGGTGAGACCCAGTACTTC
d_call: .
j_call: TRBJ2-5
clone_size: many
v_call: TRBV9

cdr3_aa: CSVHLQGRITEAFF
cdr3_nt: TGCAGCGTCCATTTACAGGGTCGGATCACTGAAGCTTTCTTT
d_call: .
j_call: TRBJ1-1
clone_size: .
v_call: TRBV29-1

cdr3_aa: CASSGEYGAYNEQFF
cdr3_nt: TGTGCCAGCAGTGGAGAGTACGGAGCCTACAATGAGCAGTTCTTC
d_call: .
j_call: TRBJ2-1
clone_size: many
v_call: TRBV6-1

cdr3_aa: CAISDFGRTGELFF
cdr3_nt: TGTGCCATCAGTGATTTCGGGCGTACCGGGGAGCTGTTTTTT
d_call: .
j_call: TRBJ2-2
clone_size: many
v_call: TRBV10-3

cdr3_aa: CASTPRSSGNTDTQYF
cdr3_nt: TGTGCCAGCACTCCCAGGTCTAGCGGAAACACAGATACGCAGTATTTT
d_call: TRBD2
j_call: TRBJ2-3
clone_size: many
v_call: TRBV27

cdr3_aa: CASSGQGGDTEAFF
cdr3_nt: TGTGCCAGCAGCGGACAGGGGGGCGACACTGAAGCTTTCTTT
d_call: TRBD1
j_call: TRBJ1-1
clone_size: many
v_call: TRBV9

cdr3_aa: CASSLIPSGSNGQFF
cdr3_nt: TGCGCCAGCAGCTTGATACCTAGCGGGAGCAATGGGCAGTTCTTC
d_call: TRBD2
j_call: TRBJ2-1
clone_size: .
v_call: TRBV5-1

cdr3_aa: CASSLRPYNEQFF
cdr3_nt: TGTGCCAGCAGCCTTCGCCCTTACAATGAGCAGTTCTTC
d_call: .
j_call: TRBJ2-1
clone_size: .
v_call: TRBV14

cdr3_aa: CASSPGVDTQYF
cdr3_nt: TGTGCCAGTAGCCCAGGGGTGGATACGCAGTATTTT
d_call: .
j_call: TRBJ2-3
clone_size: few
v_call: TRBV19

cdr3_aa: CASSLNLAGGRETQYF
cdr3_nt: TGCGCCAGCAGCTTGAACCTAGCGGGAGGTCGGGAGACCCAGTACTTC
d_call: TRBD2
j_call: TRBJ2-5
clone_size: few
v_call: TRBV5-1